The 28 T cell receptor beta chains below all came from one sample that was sequenced in a study of T cells in Graves' hyperthyroidism and ophthalmopathy (dated by TCRdb to between 2018 and 2021). Receptor amplification or capture employed multiplex PCR. Sequencing instrument: Illumina HiSeq 2000. The TCR beta CDR3 regions were amplified from the RNA transcripts. The first round of RT-PCR for the TCR CDR3 was performed with the HTBI primer set and the Qiagen OneStep RT-PCR kit. The public reads were reanalyzed by TCRdb: fastp trimming at Q25, MiXCR alignment, in-frame beta chains only. Each CDR3 protein appears once, grouped with its most common genes and DNA. Within this sample are around 600,000 distinct CDR3 sequences, with roughly 45% of them counted one time only. Approximately 7.2% of the sample is in the top ten clones. The sequencing input was peripheral blood or thyroid tissue (not recorded which). The receptors were sampled from an adult man with Graves' disease, either hyperthyroidism or ophthalmopathy (not recorded which).

The chain joins TRBV6-1 to TRBJ2-7; TRBD1 aligns across 11 bases. Germline CDR1 and CDR2: MNHNS and SASEGT. The J segment lost 7 bases and the V segment lost 6 bases, leaving 8 bases of the junction unmatched. The CDR3 runs 14 residues. The chain's CDR3 is CASSDGQGAGEQYF. For the CDR3, the DNA is TGTGCCAGCAGCGACGGACAGGGGGCGGGTGAGCAGTACTTC.

This clonotype was observed many times. V and J are TRBV19 and TRBJ1-2; a possible D gene is TRBD1 (6 bases). This CDR3 has 13 amino acids. Germline lookup yields CDR1 LNHDA and CDR2 SQIVND (reference sequence). V lost 7 bases and J 8 bases, leaving 17 bases between the germline ends. The CDR3 DNA reads as TGTGCCAGTACCGCGCAGGGGTTTAGGGGCTACACCTTC. This encodes CASTAQGFRGYTF.

There are many counts of this clonotype. The CDR3 loop is CASSEASYGYTF. CDR3 nucleotide sequence: TGTGCCAGCAGTGAAGCTTCCTATGGCTACACCTTC. The chain uses TRBV2 and TRBJ1-2, with D hard to call. Germline CDR1 is SNHLY and CDR2 is FYNNEI. V was pared by 0 bases and J by 4 bases, with 3 bases between. This CDR3 is built from 12 residues.

This chain uses TRBV9 with TRBJ2-5; the match to TRBD2 covers 14 bases. Germline V gives CDR1 SGDLS, CDR2 YYNGEE. This CDR3 has 17 residues. The V segment lost 3 bases and the J segment 0 bases; nucleotides outside the gene matches: 4. CDR3 protein: CASSDGTSGGYQETQYF. CDR3 DNA sequence: TGTGCCAGCAGCGACGGGACTAGCGGGGGATACCAAGAGACCCAGTACTTC.

This clonotype was counted only a few times. The rearrangement uses TRBV12-3 or TRBV12-4 and TRBJ1-4; no firm D call. With 6 bases removed from V and 3 bases from J, the gap between germline ends came to 14 bases. CDR3 length: 15 amino acids. This CDR3 reads CASSPSVLANEKLFF. For the CDR3, the DNA is TGTGCCAGCAGCCCCTCCGTGCTAGCTAATGAAAAACTGTTTTTT.

V is TRBV4-1 and J is TRBJ1-5; D perhaps matches TRBD1 (6 bases). The germline gives CDR1 MGHRA, CDR2 YSYEKL. This CDR3 comprises 16 residues. With 0 bases removed from V and 6 bases from J, the gap between germline ends came to 15 bases. CDR3 DNA sequence: TGCGCCAGCAGCCAAGATCCGACGGGGGCCGGTCAGCCCCAGCATTTT. Protein product: CASSQDPTGAGQPQHF.

The chain employs TRBV20-1 and TRBJ1-6; 7 bases align to TRBD1. V gave up 6 bases and J gave up 5 bases; unmatched junction bases: 7. This CDR3 contains 14 residues. Per the germline V gene, CDR1 is DFQATT and CDR2 is SNEGSKA (reference sequence). The CDR3 coding sequence is TGCAGTGCCCCAACAGGGGATCATAATTCACCCCTCCACTTT. This gives the protein CSAPTGDHNSPLHF.

V and J are TRBV6-1 and TRBJ2-2; D is unresolved. Trimming took 3 bases from V and 7 from J, leaving 9 bases between them. In germline, CDR1 is MNHNS, CDR2 SASEGT. The length of the CDR3 is 13 residues. The CDR3 nucleotides read TGTGCCAGCAGTGAGGCAGTCGTCGGGGAGCTGTTTTTT. It codes for CASSEAVVGELFF.

This clonotype appeared a single time. The V gene is TRBV7-6, the J gene TRBJ1-1, with 10 bases aligning to TRBD1. Germline lookup yields CDR1 SGHVS and CDR2 FNYEAQ. The CDR3 is made up of 15 amino acids. V shed 4 bases and J 1 base; nucleotides not matched to a gene: 3. CDR3: CASSYGTGANTEAFF. CDR3 coding DNA: TGTGCCAGCAGCTACGGGACAGGGGCGAACACTGAAGCTTTCTTT.

This clonotype was counted a few times. A read error may account for a junction end that differs from germline. The chain joins TRBV7-9 to TRBJ1-5; D is perhaps TRBD1 (6 bases). Per the germline V gene, CDR1 is SEHNR and CDR2 is FQNEAQ (reference sequence). CDR3 length: 16 residues. This CDR3 reads CASSPLAQGEHQPQHF. CDR3 nucleotide sequence: TGCGCCAGCAGCCCGCTGGCACAGGGCGAGCATCAGCCCCAGCATTTT. Filled out from reference TRBV7-9 and TRBJ1-5, the complete variable domain reads DTGVSQNPRHKITKRGQNVTFRCDPISEHNRLYWYRQTLGQGPEFLTYFQNEAQLEKSRLLSDRFSAERPKGSFSTLEIQRTEQGDSAMYLCASSPLAQGEHQPQHFGDGTRLSIL.

The chain joins TRBV29-1 to TRBJ2-5; 8 nucleotides match TRBD1. The CDR3 spans 12 residues. J lost 9 bases, V lost 2 bases, and 5 bases had no gene match. CDR1 and CDR2 from the germline V gene are SQVTM and ANQGSEA. For the CDR3, the DNA is TGCAGCGTTGAATGGCAACAGGGGGCCCAGTACTTC. Its translation is CSVEWQQGAQYF.

This clonotype was detected ten times or more. V gene TRBV7-2 combines with J gene TRBJ1-5; D possibly corresponds to TRBD1 (5 bases). V lost 1 base and J 3 bases, leaving 10 bases between the germline ends. Germline lookup yields CDR1 SGHTA and CDR2 FQGNSA. The CDR3 is made up of 15 amino acids. DNA of the CDR3: TGTGCCAGCAGCTTAGGCACGGGGCTCAATCAGCCCCAGCATTTT. Protein: CASSLGTGLNQPQHF.

The rearrangement joins TRBV29-1 to TRBJ2-5; 7 positions agree with TRBD2. This CDR3 is built from 11 residues. Germline V CDR1 and CDR2: SQVTM, ANQGSEA. Trimming at V came to 7 bases and at J to 5 bases, leaving 4 bases not matched to a gene. The CDR3 loop reads CSAAGVETQYF. CDR3 nucleotides: TGCAGCGCGGCGGGAGTGGAGACCCAGTACTTC.

A single count supports this clonotype. Here the CDR3 omits its conserved ending phenylalanine or tryptophan, so a read error is the likely source. CDR3 sequence: CASSLEGSHTEAFL. The CDR3 DNA reads TGCGCCAGCAGCTTGGAAGGTAGTCACACTGAAGCTTTCCTT. This rearrangement joins TRBV5-1 to TRBJ1-1; no definite D call. Germline CDR1 SGHRS, CDR2 YFSETQ. Trimming removed 0 bases at V and 3 bases at J, with 9 bases between. The CDR3 spans 14 residues.

This chain joins TRBV7-2 and TRBJ2-2; D is unresolved. V was shortened by 1 base and J by 7 bases, with 10 bases between the two germline ends. The CDR3 is 14 amino acids. Germline V gives CDR1 SGHTA, CDR2 FQGNSA. The CDR3 nucleotides read TGTGCCAGCAGCTTAGATCTCCCAGGCGGGGAGCTGTTTTTT. Its protein product is CASSLDLPGGELFF.

The chain has TRBV29-1 and TRBJ1-2; 7 nucleotides agree with TRBD1. CDR1 and CDR2 (germline): SQVTM, ANQGSEA. Germline trimming cut 4 bases from V and 0 bases from J; bases unmatched to any gene: 8. This CDR3 region has 15 residues. The CDR3 DNA reads TGCAGCGTTGCTACCGGGACAGACACTAACTATGGCTACACCTTC. It translates to CSVATGTDTNYGYTF.

This clonotype was observed a handful of times. This rearrangement joins TRBV6-5 to TRBJ1-1; D unresolved. The CDR3 loop spans 14 amino acids. CDR1 and CDR2 (germline): MNHEY, SVGAGI. V lost 9 bases to trimming and J lost 1 base, with 15 bases between them. In DNA, the CDR3 is TGTGCCAGTTCGATCGGCAGAGCGAACACTGAAGCTTTCTTT. Translated, it gives CASSIGRANTEAFF.

Only a few counts were recorded for this clonotype. The chain joins TRBV29-1 to TRBJ2-7, with 11 bases that match TRBD1. The length of the CDR3 is 14 residues. The germline CDR1 and CDR2 sequences are SQVTM and ANQGSEA. The junction had 4 bases not matched to a gene; V was cut back by 3 bases and J by 3 bases. The CDR3 DNA sequence: TGCAGCGTTGATCCGGGACAGGGGGGCTACGAGCAGTACTTC. Its protein is CSVDPGQGGYEQYF.

This clonotype came up a few times. The chain joins TRBV29-1 to TRBJ2-5; D might be TRBD1 or TRBD2, each matching 5 bases. The CDR3 sequence is 16 residues long. From germline, CDR1 is SQVTM and CDR2 ANQGSEA. Trimming removed 2 bases from V and 3 bases from J, with 19 bases in between. The CDR3 sequence is CSVENPGDQYKETQYF. The CDR3 DNA sequence: TGCAGCGTTGAAAACCCTGGGGACCAGTATAAAGAGACCCAGTACTTC. Full variable domain (rest looked up from reference TRBV29-1 and TRBJ2-5): SAVISQKPSRDICQRGTSLTIQCQVDSQVTMMFWYRQQPGQSLTLIATANQGSEATYESGFVIDKFPISRPNLTFSTLTVSNMSPEDSSIYLCSVENPGDQYKETQYFGPGTRLLVL.

The chain employs TRBV20-1 and TRBJ1-1; D possibly corresponds to TRBD1 (5 bases). The CDR3 extends over 15 amino acids. The ends were cut back, 6 bases at V and 3 bases at J, with 20 bases in the middle. In germline, CDR1 is DFQATT, CDR2 SNEGSKA (reference sequence). The CDR3 sequence: CSATPVGGGDTEAFF. CDR3 nucleotide sequence: TGCAGTGCCACCCCAGTAGGCGGGGGAGACACTGAAGCTTTCTTT.

This sequence joins TRBV2 and TRBJ1-2, with D uncertain. With 6 bases removed from V and 4 bases from J, the gap between germline ends came to 15 bases. Germline V CDR1 and CDR2: SNHLY, FYNNEI. The CDR3 runs 14 residues. The CDR3 is CASSQGPGVYGYTF. The CDR3 DNA follows: TGTGCCAGCAGCCAAGGACCCGGCGTCTATGGCTACACCTTC. Complete variable domain (other parts from reference TRBV2 and TRBJ1-2): EPEVTQTPSHQVTQMGQEVILRCVPISNHLYFYWYRQILGQKVEFLVSFYNNEISEKSEIFDDQFSVERPDGSNFTLKIRSTKLEDSAMYFCASSQGPGVYGYTFGSGTRLTVV.

As to this clonotype: One junction end disagrees with the germline gene, perhaps due to a read error. The genes are TRBV7-2 and TRBJ2-2; 8 bases are a match to TRBD2. The CDR3 contains 17 residues. CDR1 is SGHTA, CDR2 FQGNSA, per germline. The CDR3 DNA is TGCGCCAGCAGCCCCTTGGGGAGCGGGAGATCCACCGGGGAGCTGTTTTTT. It specifies CASSPLGSGRSTGELFF. The full variable domain, with the rest looked up from reference TRBV7-2 and TRBJ2-2, is GAGVSQSPSNKVTEKGKDVELRCDPISGHTALYWYRQSLGQGLEFLIYFQGNSAPDKSGLPSDRFSAERTGGSVSTLTIQRTQQEDSAVYLCASSPLGSGRSTGELFFGEGSRLTVL.

This chain links TRBV11-1 with TRBJ1-1, with TRBD1 as a possible D gene (5 bases). This CDR3 has 14 amino acids. Trimming removed 3 bases from V and 1 base from J, with 9 bases in between. The V gene's germline CDR1 is SGHAT and CDR2 FQDESV (reference sequence). Here the CDR3 reads CASSLGQENTEAFF. The CDR3 DNA reads as TGTGCCAGCAGCTTGGGGCAAGAGAACACTGAAGCTTTCTTT.

This chain links TRBV9 with TRBJ2-2, with 9 nucleotides matching TRBD2. V was pared by 6 bases and J by 3 bases, with 6 bases of the junction left unmatched. Germline-derived CDR1 and CDR2 are SGDLS and YYNGEE. The CDR3 loop spans 15 amino acids. CDR3 sequence (DNA): TGTGCCAGCAAGGCGACTAGCGGATACACCGGGGAGCTGTTTTTT. Translated, it gives CASKATSGYTGELFF.

The chain links TRBV6-6 to TRBJ2-7, with 15 positions matching TRBD2. The CDR3 extends over 15 amino acids. The trim removed 5 bases at V and 9 bases at J, leaving 8 bases unmatched. The germline V gene has CDR1 MNHNY and CDR2 SVGAGI (reference sequence). The CDR3 loop reads CASSPSGLAGGMQYF. The CDR3 DNA reads TGTGCCAGCAGTCCGTCCGGACTAGCGGGGGGGATGCAGTACTTC.

V is TRBV15 and J is TRBJ1-2, with TRBD1 matching 11 bases. Germline loops: CDR1 LNHNV, CDR2 YYDKDF (reference sequence). V lost 11 bases, J lost 6 bases, and 2 bases stayed unmatched. The CDR3 is made up of 11 amino acids. CDR3 nucleotides: TGTGCCTGGGACAGGGGGAATGGCTACACCTTC. Encoded protein: CAWDRGNGYTF.

This clonotype was detected ten times or more. The chain recombines TRBV29-1 with TRBJ2-7; 9 bases agree with TRBD1. With 4 bases clipped from V and 1 base from J, the junction kept 2 bases outside the gene matches. This CDR3 has 13 residues. Germline assignment: CDR1 SQVTM and CDR2 ANQGSEA. In DNA form, the CDR3 reads TGCAGCGTTGGCGGGACAGGGTCCTACGAGCAGTACTTC. It is translated as CSVGGTGSYEQYF.

In this sample, this clonotype turned up many times. The chain joins TRBV10-3 to TRBJ1-1; D not certain. The CDR3 spans 14 residues. V lost 10 bases and J lost 0, with 15 bases in between. The germline V gene encodes CDR1 ENHRY and CDR2 SYGVKD. The CDR3 region is CATRRGEMNTEAFF. DNA of the CDR3: TGTGCCACTAGACGCGGGGAGATGAACACTGAAGCTTTCTTT.